The present T cell receptor beta chain was sequenced within a study of shared clonotypes between healthy human individuals (dated by TCRdb to about 2020). Study-wide context: The cohort included three men and a couple of women between 18 and 49 years of age. For each donor, CD4 naive and CD4 memory were each run on three plates, CD8 naive on two plates, and CD8 memory on one plate. Blood TCR repertoires of about 5 healthy adults were deeply sequenced to estimate repertoire size and the extent of clonotype sharing between individuals. To increase sequencing depth and limit assay-specific biases, TCR repertoire library preparation and sequencing were carried out by different laboratories using diverse techniques. Per donor, leukapheresis produced somewhere between about 0.94 and 9 billion PBMCs.

Beyond this particular receptor, the publication reports: Compared with non-shared clonotypes, the clonotypes found in all four sorted-subset donors had higher generation probabilities. Sampling was restricted to blood, and TCR repertoires in tissues likely differ from the TCR repertoires found in blood. Pairwise subsampling indicated that sequencing depth was expected to affect the degree of clonotype sharing among donors. The small number of donors limited the genetic and exposure-history diversity represented. Across a handful of donors, roughly 5.1% of naive CD4, roughly 3.4% of naive CD8, about 2.3% of memory CD4, and approximately 0.4% of memory CD8 clonotypes were shared. Larger estimated clonotype richness was generally found for naive subsets than for memory subsets. Rarefaction of sorted-subset datasets indicated incomplete sequencing despite the large sequencing depth.

Note on this clone: It has no known antigen specificity. Per-nucleotide qualities are absent, and no much larger clonotype sits a single base away. Other DNA sequences within the sample encode an identical CDR3.

The donors were healthy, HIV-negative adults who had no recently reported acute infections or vaccinations. Only Caucasian adults living in Nashville, Tennessee, USA were represented among the donors. Magnetic negative selection was used to enrich CD4+ T cells, after which naive cells were positively selected on CD45RA and the negative fraction became the memory subset. Blood was obtained by leukapheresis, after which PBMCs were separated by Ficoll-Histopaque density gradient centrifugation and cryopreserved in liquid nitrogen vapor phase. Purity and quantity of every magnetically sorted T cell population were checked by analytical flow cytometry. From each sorted fraction, genomic DNA was isolated and quantified by UV absorbance on a Nanodrop 2000c. Using the deep immunoSEQ assay, TCR CDR3 regions were amplified from genomic DNA by multiplex PCR. Genomic DNA extracted from each cell subset was distributed evenly over all wells of several immunoSEQ 96-well plates, and each plate served as one replicate. For sorted subsets, each replicate PCR was loaded with about 0.2 ug genomic DNA, equivalent to some 31,000 T cell genomes. The purified libraries were quantified using a Qubit 3.0 fluorometer, sized with a Bioanalyzer 2100, and then quantified again using the KAPA Library Quantification kit. Each immunoSEQ 96-well plate was sequenced on its own single-read 150-cycle Illumina NextSeq 550 flow cell. Regarding the original processing steps: The immunoSEQ output contained only junctional sequences without quality scores, so filtering could not match that applied to full-length reads. To assign V/J genes and CDR3, sequences were annotated against IMGT germline references using PyIR, a Python wrapper for IgBLAST v1.9. Reads were removed for weak V/J assignments (E-value above 1e-6), missing CDR3, stop codons, out-of-frame junctions, or ambiguous translated residues. V3J clonotypes were defined as sequences sharing an identical inferred V gene, J gene, and CDR3 amino acid sequence. Percentage overlap between repertoires was calculated by dividing the number of shared unique clonotypes by the size of the smaller repertoire. Repertoire richness was assessed with RTK rarefaction, the Chao1 estimator, and Recon v2.1 estimates of unobserved clonotypes. Generation probabilities for all TCRbeta clonotypes obtained by the gDNA method from a handful of donors were computed using OLGA. Held by TCRdb, this immuneACCESS table contains in-frame sequences only and omits some clones. Under half of the omission traces to an unresolved V gene where checked; the cause of the rest is unknown. V and J calls and clone size are as listed in that table; D and trimming were resolved from the DNA. The sample profile shows millions of clones; approximately 93% of them were found once. Of the sample, around 0.4% is held by the ten largest clones.

CDR1 and CDR2 (MDHEN, SYDVKM) derive from the germline V gene. The CDR3 covers 12 residues, taking in both the cysteine and the phenylalanine. Only the CDR3 region is kept as DNA, spanning 36 bases read in frame from base 1. V is reduced by 1 base and J by 9 bases, leaving a spacing of 7 bases between them. The rearrangement combines TRBV28 with TRBJ2-1; the D gene is unclear. The sequencing sample was made of naive CD4+ T cells from PBMCs. The sample's cell subset or site label is to be understood as: CD45RA+ positively selected. The receptor was isolated from a man aged 18 to 29 in good health. Some clones in this sample may be carry-over from other donors' samples. The sequenced DNA: TGTGCCAGCAGTTTATTGTCAACTGAGCAGTTCTTC. This encodes CASSLLSTEQFF.